Listed below are T cell receptor beta chains from one sample, sequenced in a study of glioma-infiltrating T cells after dendritic cell vaccination. The data were produced by immunoSEQ multiplex PCR, yet TCRdb's version contains in-frame clones alone and is incomplete. The sample comprises over 90,000 clones, 75% to 85% of which are singletons, and approximately 12% rests with the top ten. Sequenced here: blood, sampled before dendritic cell vaccination. Receptors originate from a human donor with glioblastoma. The CDR3 runs from the conserved cysteine through the conserved F or W. A D gene is named only where the DNA matches it firmly. A row's size may be missing; if present it is once, few, many or a size class.

TRBD2	few	TRBV27	TRBJ2-7	CASSFLSGGSYEQYF	TGTGCCAGCAGTTTTCTTAGCGGGGGATCCTACGAGCAGTACTTC
TRBD2	-	TRBV5-6	TRBJ2-1	CASNSLRGILYNEQFF	TGTGCCAGCAACTCATTGCGGGGGATACTCTACAATGAGCAGTTCTTC
TRBD1	-	TRBV5-4	TRBJ2-7	CASSHAGTGSYEQYF	TGTGCCAGCAGCCACGCCGGGACAGGGTCGTACGAGCAGTACTTC
-	few	TRBV27	TRBJ1-1	CASAPFLQGGTEAFF	TGTGCCAGCGCCCCATTTCTGCAGGGAGGCACTGAAGCTTTCTTT
TRBD2	-	TRBV30	TRBJ2-4	CAWSVLSGGAKNIQYF	TGTGCCTGGAGTGTACTAAGCGGGGGGGCCAAAAACATTCAGTACTTT
TRBD2	once	TRBV6-5	TRBJ2-7	CASQETSGGFYEQYF	TGTGCCAGCCAAGAAACTAGCGGGGGTTTCTACGAGCAGTACTTC
TRBD1	-	TRBV4-2	TRBJ1-3	CASSQDNRGPSGNTIYF	TGTGCCAGCAGCCAAGATAACAGGGGTCCCTCTGGAAACACCATATATTTT
TRBD1	-	TRBV6-5	TRBJ1-1	CASSADRGQLSEAFF	TGTGCCAGCAGCGCGGACAGGGGTCAATTGAGTGAAGCTTTCTTT
-	-	TRBV27	TRBJ2-5	CASSLLDQETQYF	TGTGCCAGCAGTTTACTTGACCAAGAGACCCAGTACTTC
TRBD1	-	TRBV7-8	TRBJ1-3	CASSRDRGNSGNTIYF	TGTGCCAGCAGCCGGGACAGAGGGAACTCTGGAAACACCATATATTTT
-	few	TRBV19	TRBJ1-3	CASSTGGSPGNTIYF	TGTGCCAGTAGTACTGGGGGGTCCCCTGGAAACACCATATATTTT
TRBD1	once	TRBV7-2	TRBJ1-6	CASSLAGTGADSPLHF	TGTGCCAGCAGCTTAGCCGGGACAGGGGCTGATTCACCCCTCCACTTT
TRBD1	-	TRBV19	TRBJ1-1	CATRTGGRYTEAFF	TGTGCCACTCGGACAGGGGGCCGATACACTGAAGCTTTCTTT
TRBD1	-	TRBV11-2	TRBJ1-2	CASSPGGWGYTF	TGTGCCAGCAGCCCAGGGGGCTGGGGCTACACCTTC
TRBD1	-	TRBV19	TRBJ2-7	CATSTGTGGYEQYF	TGTGCCACCTCAACCGGGACAGGGGGCTACGAGCAGTACTTC
-	few	TRBV7-8	TRBJ1-6	CASSLFGGNSPLHF	TGTGCCAGCAGCTTATTTGGGGGGAATTCACCCCTCCACTTT
TRBD2	-	TRBV7-2	TRBJ2-1	CASSQRGLAGVNEQFF	TGTGCCAGCAGTCAAAGAGGACTAGCGGGGGTAAATGAGCAGTTCTTC
TRBD2	-	TRBV9	TRBJ2-1	CASSVDPSSGGYNEQFF	TGTGCCAGCAGCGTAGACCCCTCTAGCGGGGGTTACAATGAGCAGTTCTTC
-	-	TRBV20-1	TRBJ1-2	CSARAGHGYTF	TGCAGTGCTAGAGCAGGGCACGGCTACACCTTC
TRBD1	-	TRBV7-9	TRBJ1-1	CASSLGLTGGMTEAFF	TGTGCCAGCAGCTTAGGGTTGACAGGGGGCATGACTGAAGCTTTCTTT
TRBD1	-	TRBV5-1	TRBJ1-1	CASSPRPGQGNTEAFF	TGCGCCAGCAGCCCGAGGCCGGGACAGGGGAACACTGAAGCTTTCTTT
-	once	TRBV12-5	TRBJ2-6	CASGLVLDRAGANVLTF	TGTGCTAGTGGTTTGGTACTGGACAGAGCTGGGGCCAACGTCCTGACTTTC
-	-	TRBV9	TRBJ1-2	CASSRRREGGYTF	TGTGCCAGCTCCCGGCGCAGGGAGGGTGGCTACACCTTC
-	-	TRBV6-1	TRBJ1-2	CASSASRAEVHGYTF	TGTGCCAGCAGTGCTTCCCGGGCGGAGGTACATGGCTACACCTTC
-	few	TRBV10-1	TRBJ2-1	CASSESVGRGGRNEQFF	TGCGCCAGCAGTGAGTCGGTTGGGCGGGGTGGACGCAATGAGCAGTTCTTC
TRBD1	once	TRBV27	TRBJ2-7	CASSPAGGYEQYF	TGTGCCAGCAGTCCGGCAGGGGGATACGAGCAGTACTTC
TRBD1	-	TRBV30	TRBJ2-3	CAGSRKGAADTQYF	TGTGCCGGGTCCCGAAAGGGGGCCGCAGATACGCAGTATTTT